This T cell receptor (beta chain) was profiled in a study of blood T cell repertoires in COVID-19. Across the study: Sites across the United States, Italy and Spain contributed samples from acute and convalescent COVID-19. Sample material is recorded as cDNA or gDNA derived from T cells, B-cell-depleted T cells, or PBMCs.

Per the study methods: Reference gene primer amplification yielded estimated nucleated cell counts. Repertoires were generated with immunoSEQ multiplex PCR, while TCRdb's copy carries only in-frame clones and drops some. Clone size and the V and J calls come from that table; the DNA yielded D and trimming. The sample carries approximately 69,000 clones, about 70% recorded once. In this sample, this clone turned up a few times. Trimming stripped 5 bases from V and 6 bases from J, with 8 bases between. The CDR3 contains 11 residues. The germline V gene has CDR1 LNHDA and CDR2 SQIVND (reference sequence).

This chain joins TRBV19 and TRBJ2-7; no reliable D call. The specimen was peripheral blood. The receptor's source is a man between 60 and 75 years old with acute or convalescent COVID-19. The CDR3 here is CASSAGSEQYF. The CDR3 DNA sequence: TGTGCCAGTAGTGCTGGCAGCGAGCAGTACTTC.